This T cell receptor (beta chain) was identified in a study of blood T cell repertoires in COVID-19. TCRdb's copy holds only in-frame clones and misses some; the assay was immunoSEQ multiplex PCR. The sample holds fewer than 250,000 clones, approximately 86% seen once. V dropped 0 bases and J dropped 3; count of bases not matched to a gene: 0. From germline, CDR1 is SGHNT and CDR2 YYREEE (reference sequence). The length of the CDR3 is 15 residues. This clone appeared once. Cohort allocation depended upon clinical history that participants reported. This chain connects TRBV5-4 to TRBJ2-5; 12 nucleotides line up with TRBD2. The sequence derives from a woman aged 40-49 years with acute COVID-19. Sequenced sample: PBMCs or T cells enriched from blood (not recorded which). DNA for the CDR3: TGTGCCAGCAGCTTGGGACTAGCGGGGGAAGAGACCCAGTACTTC. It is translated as CASSLGLAGEETQYF.